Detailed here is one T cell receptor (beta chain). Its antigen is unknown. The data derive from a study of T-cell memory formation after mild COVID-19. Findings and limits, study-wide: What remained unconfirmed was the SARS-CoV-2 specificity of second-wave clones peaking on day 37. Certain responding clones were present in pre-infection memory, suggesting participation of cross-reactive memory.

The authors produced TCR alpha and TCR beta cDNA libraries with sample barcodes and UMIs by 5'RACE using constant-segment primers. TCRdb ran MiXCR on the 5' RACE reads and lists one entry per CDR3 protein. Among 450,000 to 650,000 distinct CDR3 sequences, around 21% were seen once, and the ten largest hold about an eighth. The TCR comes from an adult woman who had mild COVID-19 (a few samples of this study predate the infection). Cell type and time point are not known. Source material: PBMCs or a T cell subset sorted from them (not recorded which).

The DNA for the CDR3 is TGTGCCAGCAGATGGGGTCGGTTACCCAATGAAAAACTGTTTTTT. Translated: CASRWGRLPNEKLFF. The chain joins TRBV6-5 to TRBJ1-4; D remains ambiguous. This CDR3 comprises 15 residues. Looked up from germline, CDR1 is MNHEY and CDR2 is SVGAGI. Trimming stripped 6 bases from V and 5 bases from J, with 16 bases between.